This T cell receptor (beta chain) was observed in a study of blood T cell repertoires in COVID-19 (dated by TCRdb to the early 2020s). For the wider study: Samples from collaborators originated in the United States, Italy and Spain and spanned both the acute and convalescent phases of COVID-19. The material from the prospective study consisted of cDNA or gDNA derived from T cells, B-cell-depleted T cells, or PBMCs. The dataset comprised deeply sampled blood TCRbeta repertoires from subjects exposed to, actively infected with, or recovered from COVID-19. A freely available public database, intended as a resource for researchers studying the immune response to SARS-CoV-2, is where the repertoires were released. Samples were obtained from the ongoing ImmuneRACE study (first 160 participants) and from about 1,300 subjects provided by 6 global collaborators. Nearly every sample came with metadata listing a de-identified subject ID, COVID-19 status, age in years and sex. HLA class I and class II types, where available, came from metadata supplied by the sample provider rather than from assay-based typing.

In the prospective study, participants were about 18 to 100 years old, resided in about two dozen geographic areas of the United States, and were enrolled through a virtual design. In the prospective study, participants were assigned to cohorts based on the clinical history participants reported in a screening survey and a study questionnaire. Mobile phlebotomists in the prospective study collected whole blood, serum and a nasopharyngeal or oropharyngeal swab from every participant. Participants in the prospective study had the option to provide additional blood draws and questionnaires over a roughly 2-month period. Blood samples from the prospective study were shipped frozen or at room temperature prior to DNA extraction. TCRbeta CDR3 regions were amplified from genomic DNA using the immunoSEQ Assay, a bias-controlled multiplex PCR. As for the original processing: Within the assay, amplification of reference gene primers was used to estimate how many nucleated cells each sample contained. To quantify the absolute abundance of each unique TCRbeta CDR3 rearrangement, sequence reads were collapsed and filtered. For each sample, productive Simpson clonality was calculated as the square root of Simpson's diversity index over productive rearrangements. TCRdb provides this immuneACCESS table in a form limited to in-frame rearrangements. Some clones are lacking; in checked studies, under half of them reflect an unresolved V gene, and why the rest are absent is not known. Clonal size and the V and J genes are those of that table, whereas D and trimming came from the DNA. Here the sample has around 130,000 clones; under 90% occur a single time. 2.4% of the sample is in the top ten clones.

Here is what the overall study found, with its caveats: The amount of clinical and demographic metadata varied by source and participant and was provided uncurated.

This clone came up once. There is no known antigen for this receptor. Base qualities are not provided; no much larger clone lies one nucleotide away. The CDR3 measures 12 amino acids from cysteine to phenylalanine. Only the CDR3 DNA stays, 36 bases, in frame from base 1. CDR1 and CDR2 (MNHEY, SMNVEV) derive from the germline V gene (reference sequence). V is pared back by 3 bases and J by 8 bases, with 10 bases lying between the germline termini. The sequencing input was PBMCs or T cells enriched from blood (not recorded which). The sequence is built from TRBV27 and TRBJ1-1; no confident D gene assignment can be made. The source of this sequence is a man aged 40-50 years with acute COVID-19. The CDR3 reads CASSFPGGEAFF. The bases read TGTGCCAGCAGTTTCCCGGGCGGGGAAGCTTTCTTT.